Here is one T cell receptor (beta chain) with its context. Other DNA sequences in the sample encode the same CDR3. The sample belongs to a study of shared clonotypes between healthy human individuals. V was pared by 0 bases and J by 3 bases, with 10 bases between. The CDR3 spans 15 residues. CDR1 is SGDLS and CDR2 is YYNGEE in the germline V gene. CD8 cells classed as naive were CD45RO-negative and positively selected for CCR7, excluding terminally differentiated effector memory CD45RA+ cells. Clones were read by immunoSEQ multiplex PCR, and TCRdb kept only the in-frame ones, dropping some. The sample includes millions of clones, around 96% of them seen just once.

The sample was naive CD8+ T cells sorted from blood. The V gene is TRBV9, the J gene TRBJ1-3; D uncertain. This sequence was found in a young man in good health. In DNA form, the CDR3 reads TGTGCCAGCAGCGTAGGAGGAGGCTATGGAAACACCATATATTTT. Protein sequence: CASSVGGGYGNTIYF.